Presented here are 20 T cell receptor beta chains from one specimen sequenced in a study of graft-versus-host responses after intestinal transplantation. Their target antigens are unknown. The table came from immunoSEQ multiplex PCR; TCRdb's copy has only in-frame clones and leaves some out. The sample carries around 100,000 clones, around nine tenths recorded once. The sample was unstimulated CD4+ T cells sorted from spleen or lymph node cells, taken before transplant. The receptors shown here come from a human donor who was the organ donor for an intestinal transplant.

This chain connects TRBV5-4 to TRBJ2-1; D is unresolved. Germline-derived CDR1 and CDR2 are SGHNT and YYREEE (reference sequence). V dropped 0 bases and J dropped 2 bases, with 9 bases sitting between them. CDR3 length: 15 residues. CDR3 bases: TGTGCCAGCAGCTTGGCCAAAGCTCCCTACAATGAGCAGTTCTTC. Amino acid sequence: CASSLAKAPYNEQFF.

The chain links TRBV7-9 to TRBJ2-3; tentative D call: TRBD2 (5 bases). The CDR3 runs to 15 residues. V gave up 3 bases and J gave up 0 bases, with 10 bases separating them. Germline values: CDR1 SEHNR, CDR2 FQNEAQ (reference sequence). CDR3 DNA sequence: TGTGCCAGCAGCTTTGGCGGGCTCAGCACAGATACGCAGTATTTT. It codes for CASSFGGLSTDTQYF. Complete variable domain (other parts from reference TRBV7-9 and TRBJ2-3): DTGVSQNPRHKITKRGQNVTFRCDPISEHNRLYWYRQTLGQGPEFLTYFQNEAQLEKSRLLSDRFSAERPKGSFSTLEIQRTEQGDSAMYLCASSFGGLSTDTQYFGPGTRLTVL.

V and J are TRBV6-5 and TRBJ1-2; 7 bases match TRBD1. Germline assignment: CDR1 MNHEY and CDR2 SVGAGI. Trimming removed 1 base from V and 3 bases from J; junction bases left unmatched: 2. The CDR3 covers 14 residues. The CDR3 loop reads CASSYFTGDYGYTF. CDR3 nucleotide sequence: TGTGCCAGCAGTTACTTCACAGGGGACTATGGCTACACCTTC.

The chain carries TRBV2 and TRBJ1-3, with TRBD1 as a possible D gene (5 bases). This CDR3 spans 14 amino acids. V lost 5 bases and J lost 1, with 9 bases in between. CDR1 and CDR2 from the germline V gene are SNHLY and FYNNEI. CDR3 region: CASSNPGSGNTIYF. For the CDR3, the DNA is TGTGCCAGCAGTAATCCAGGGTCTGGAAACACCATATATTTT.

This clone was observed a few times. The rearrangement uses TRBV6-5 and TRBJ2-7; 7 nucleotides align to TRBD1. The germline V gene has CDR1 MNHEY and CDR2 SVGAGI. The J segment lost 0 bases and the V segment lost 0 bases, leaving 5 bases of the junction unmatched. This CDR3 region has 16 residues. CDR3 residues: CASSYSIGQDSYEQYF. DNA of the CDR3: TGTGCCAGCAGTTACTCGATTGGACAGGACTCCTACGAGCAGTACTTC.

The V gene is TRBV25-1, the J gene TRBJ2-7; D is possibly TRBD1 or TRBD2 (6 bases each). Germline loops: CDR1 MGHDK, CDR2 SYGVNS. Deletions cut 1 base from V and 0 bases from J, with 10 bases between. The length of the CDR3 is 15 residues. CDR3 bases: TGTGCCAGCAGTGAATGGGGGGACAACTCCTACGAGCAGTACTTC. Translation gives CASSEWGDNSYEQYF.

This clone was detected only once. This sequence joins TRBV5-1 and TRBJ1-3, with TRBD1 matching 7 bases. From germline, CDR1 is SGHRS and CDR2 YFSETQ. The J segment lost 0 bases and the V segment lost 3 bases, leaving 6 bases of the junction unmatched. The CDR3 extends over 16 amino acids. This chain's CDR3 is CASSWGQSSSGNTIYF. The CDR3 DNA reads TGCGCCAGCAGCTGGGGACAGAGTAGCTCTGGAAACACCATATATTTT.

This rearrangement joins TRBV29-1 to TRBJ2-3; 11 nucleotides match TRBD1. This CDR3 has 14 residues. Germline V lookup: CDR1 SQVTM, CDR2 ANQGSEA. V was pared by 4 bases and J by 4 bases, with 4 bases of the junction left unmatched. This chain's CDR3 is CSVAGGQGADTQYF. For the CDR3, the DNA is TGCAGCGTTGCGGGGGGACAGGGGGCAGATACGCAGTATTTT.

The gene calls are TRBV29-1 and TRBJ2-1, with 9 bases identical to TRBD2. CDR3 length: 14 amino acids. V trimming: 3 bases; J trimming: 6 bases; junction bases outside the gene matches: 6. Germline V gene lookup returns CDR1 SQVTM and CDR2 ANQGSEA. CDR3 sequence (DNA): TGCAGCGTTGAGGGGCGGGAGGGCTTCAATGAGCAGTTCTTC. It codes for CSVEGREGFNEQFF.

This chain connects TRBV6-5 to TRBJ2-2; D unresolved. Deletions cut 3 bases from V and 2 bases from J, with 1 base between. Germline V gives CDR1 MNHEY, CDR2 SVGAGI. The CDR3 is 12 amino acids. As DNA, the CDR3 is TGTGCCAGCAGTTATAACACCGGGGAGCTGTTTTTT. It yields the protein CASSYNTGELFF.

A remark on this clone: The same CDR3 also results from other DNA sequences found in this sample. The chain carries TRBV18 and TRBJ2-5; D unresolved. Germline values: CDR1 KGHSH, CDR2 LQKENI. This CDR3 is 11 amino acids long. V gave up 2 bases and J gave up 5 bases, with 3 bases separating them. The CDR3 sequence is CASSPGETQYF. The CDR3 coding sequence is TGTGCCAGCTCACCAGGGGAGACCCAGTACTTC.

This sequence joins TRBV7-8 and TRBJ1-2; a weak D match, TRBD1 (5 bases). V was trimmed by 5 bases and J by 8 bases, leaving 15 bases between them. The V gene's germline CDR1 is SGHVS and CDR2 FQNEAQ. The CDR3 extends over 13 amino acids. Here the CDR3 reads CASSLGGNGGYTF. The CDR3 nucleotides read TGTGCCAGCAGCCTCGGGGGGAACGGGGGCTACACCTTC.

A single count supports this clone. The V gene is TRBV5-4, the J gene TRBJ2-5; D ambiguous. CDR1 and CDR2 from the germline V gene are SGHNT and YYREEE (reference sequence). The CDR3 spans 13 residues. V lost 1 base and J 0 bases, leaving 4 bases between the germline ends. The CDR3 DNA reads as TGTGCCAGCAGCTTGATGCACCAAGAGACCCAGTACTTC. This codes for CASSLMHQETQYF. The variable domain in full, completed from reference TRBV5-4 and TRBJ2-5, reads ETGVTQSPTHLIKTRGQQVTLRCSSQSGHNTVSWYQQALGQGPQFIFQYYREEENGRGNFPPRFSGLQFPNYSSELNVNALELDDSALYLCASSLMHQETQYFGPGTRLLVL.

The chain uses TRBV10-3 and TRBJ1-5, with D uncertain. V was trimmed by 0 bases and J by 1 base, leaving 10 bases between them. From germline, CDR1 is ENHRY and CDR2 SYGVKD. The CDR3 runs 16 residues. CDR3 nucleotides: TGTGCCATCAGTGAGTCTGGCAGGTCGAGCAATCAGCCCCAGCATTTT. Residues: CAISESGRSSNQPQHF.

This chain uses TRBV14 with TRBJ1-3, with TRBD1 identical over 7 bases. The CDR3 sequence is 14 residues long. V gave up 4 bases and J gave up 3 bases; unmatched junction bases: 3. In germline, CDR1 is SGHDN, CDR2 FVKESK. Here the CDR3 DNA reads TGTGCCAGCAGCCCCTGGACAGGTGGAAACACCATATATTTT. It codes for CASSPWTGGNTIYF. The entire variable domain, with the rest obtained from reference TRBV14 and TRBJ1-3, is as follows: EAGVTQFPSHSVIEKGQTVTLRCDPISGHDNLYWYRRVMGKEIKFLLHFVKESKQDESGMPNNRFLAERTGGTYSTLKVQPAELEDSGVYFCASSPWTGGNTIYFGEGSWLTVV.

The chain has TRBV2 and TRBJ1-1; 7 bases match TRBD1. Per the germline V gene, CDR1 is SNHLY and CDR2 is FYNNEI. Trimming at V came to 8 bases and at J to 4 bases, leaving 16 bases not matched to a gene. The length of the CDR3 is 16 residues. The CDR3 region is CASYEGAFFVGTEAFF. CDR3 nucleotides: TGTGCCAGCTATGAGGGGGCCTTCTTCGTGGGCACTGAAGCTTTCTTT.

The V call is TRBV25-1, the J call TRBJ2-3, with D perhaps given as TRBD1 or TRBD2 (5 bases each). Trimming stripped 3 bases from V and 5 bases from J, with 21 bases between. The CDR3 is 17 residues long. Germline V CDR1 and CDR2: MGHDK, SYGVNS. DNA for the CDR3: TGTGCCAGCAGTGATGGATGGGTTGGGGGATCGGGAGATACGCAGTATTTT. It yields the protein CASSDGWVGGSGDTQYF. The variable domain in full, with the rest retrieved from reference TRBV25-1 and TRBJ2-3, is EADIYQTPRYLVIGTGKKITLECSQTMGHDKMYWYQQDPGMELHLIHYSYGVNSTEKGDLSSESTVSRIRTEHFPLTLESARPSHTSQYLCASSDGWVGGSGDTQYFGPGTRLTVL.

This clone occurred a few times. The sample contains more than one DNA sequence encoding this CDR3. For the CDR3, the DNA is TGTGCCAGCAGTAGGGACTCCTCTGGAAACACCATATATTTT. This translates into CASSRDSSGNTIYF. This chain joins TRBV6-5 and TRBJ1-3; possible D gene TRBD1, 5 bases. The CDR3 totals 14 residues. CDR1 is MNHEY and CDR2 is SVGAGI in the germline V gene. Trimming left V 5 bases short and J 0 bases short, with 8 bases between.

In its sample, this clone was seen once. The chain is built from TRBV7-6 and TRBJ1-1; tentative D call: TRBD1 (6 bases). The CDR3 is 13 amino acids. The germline CDR1 and CDR2 sequences are SGHVS and FNYEAQ. Trimming shortened V by 5 bases and J by 6 bases, and 13 bases separated the two germline ends. CDR3 in DNA: TGTGCCAGCAGCGGACAGTTGGGCGCTGAAGCTTTCTTT. This encodes CASSGQLGAEAFF.

The chain employs TRBV5-1 and TRBJ1-2; TRBD1 aligns across 7 bases. V was pared by 0 bases and J by 2 bases, with 4 bases of the junction left unmatched. Germline CDR1 is SGHRS and CDR2 is YFSETQ. CDR3 size: 15 residues. The CDR3 sequence is CASSLDQGQNYGYTF. As DNA, the CDR3 is TGCGCCAGCAGCTTGGACCAGGGACAGAACTATGGCTACACCTTC.